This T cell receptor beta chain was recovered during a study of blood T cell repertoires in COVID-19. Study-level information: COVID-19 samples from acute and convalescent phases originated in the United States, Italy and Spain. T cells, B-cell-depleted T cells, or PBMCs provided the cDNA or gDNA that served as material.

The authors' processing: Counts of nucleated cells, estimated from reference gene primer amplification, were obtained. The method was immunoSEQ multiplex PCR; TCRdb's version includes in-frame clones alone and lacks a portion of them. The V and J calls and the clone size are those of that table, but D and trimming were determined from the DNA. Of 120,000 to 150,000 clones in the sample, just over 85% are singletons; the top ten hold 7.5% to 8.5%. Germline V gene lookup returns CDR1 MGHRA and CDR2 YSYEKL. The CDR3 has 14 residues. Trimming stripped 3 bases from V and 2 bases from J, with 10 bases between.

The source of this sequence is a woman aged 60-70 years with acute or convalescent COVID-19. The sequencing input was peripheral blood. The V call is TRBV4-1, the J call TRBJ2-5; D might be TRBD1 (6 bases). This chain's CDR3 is CASSHRDTQETQYF. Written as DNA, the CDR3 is TGCGCCAGCAGCCACCGGGACACTCAAGAGACCCAGTACTTC.